Reported below is one T cell receptor beta chain. What it binds is unknown. This record belongs to a study of T-cell reconstitution after alpha-beta-depleted transplantation in children. Researchers prepared the TCRbeta library using unique molecular identifiers, the study reports. TCRdb called the PCR reads again in MiXCR, with one record for every CDR3 protein. Here the sample spans more than 200,000 distinct CDR3 sequences, about 25% being singletons. The germline CDR1 and CDR2 sequences are MDHEN and SYDVKM. The CDR3 spans 19 residues. The junction had 15 bases not matched to a gene; V was cut back by 2 bases and J by 1 base. Overall study findings and caveats: At day 60, the high TCRbeta diversity found in some patients originated from recipient T cells and thymic progenitors that had survived. Once a year had passed after transplant, T-cell counts and diversity came mostly from newly produced T cells.

The clonotype was recovered from a girl aged 2-10 years with Fanconi anemia, due to receive a stem cell transplant. Source: PBMCs, taken before TCRalphabeta/CD19-depleted stem cell transplant. The V and J genes are TRBV28 and TRBJ2-7, with 9 positions matching TRBD2. The CDR3 loop reads CASSLRLGLAFMGSYEQYF. CDR3 DNA sequence: TGTGCCAGCAGTTTACGGCTCGGACTAGCGTTTATGGGTTCCTACGAGCAGTACTTC.